Ten or more counts support the clone carrying this T cell receptor (beta chain). TCRdb re-called the PCR reads with MiXCR. The sample has 40,000 or so clones; 19% are singletons. This sample was included in a study of metastatic and nonmetastatic thyroid tumors. Study in general: Comparison of repertoires was carried out across blood and tumor or nodule tissue from malignant and benign thyroid patients.

The entire patient cohort was treatment-naive prior to thyroid surgery. Trimming cost V 6 bases and J 5 bases; bases outside gene matches: 5. The CDR3 is 13 residues long. Germline V gene data show CDR1 as SNHLY and CDR2 as FYNNEI. This rearrangement joins TRBV2 to TRBJ2-7; 9 positions match TRBD1. Specimen: blood. The clonotype comes from a female donor with papillary thyroid cancer or a benign thyroid nodule (not recorded which). Some clones in this sample may be carry-over from other donors' samples. This chain's CDR3 is CASRRQGENEQYF. For the CDR3, the DNA is TGTGCCAGCAGAAGACAGGGGGAAAACGAGCAGTACTTC.